These 20 T cell receptor beta chains were sequenced from one sample in a study of radiation and T cells in renal cell carcinoma. Sequencing used immunoSEQ multiplex PCR; TCRdb keeps in-frame clones, though not all of them. The sample shows approximately 63,000 clones, over 70% of them seen only once. The time point is: baseline pretreatment blood. Treatment: 15 Gy SBRT to primary tumor, nephrectomy 4 weeks later. The material was blood, obtained from a patient whose treatment included radiotherapy and nephrectomy. Receptors were obtained from a man in his 60s with renal cell carcinoma.

The chain recombines TRBV5-4 with TRBJ1-6; unclear D gene. This CDR3 has 17 residues. Trimming stripped 3 bases from V and 0 bases from J, with 13 bases between. Looked up from germline, CDR1 is SGHNT and CDR2 is YYREEE (reference sequence). The CDR3 DNA follows: TGTGCCAGCAGCTCATCCGTCCTAAGCTCCTATAATTCACCCCTCCACTTT. This gives the protein CASSSSVLSSYNSPLHF.

The DNA of the CDR3 is TGTGCCACTGGAACAGGGGACTGGGGCTACACCTTC. Translating it yields CATGTGDWGYTF. V and J are TRBV15 and TRBJ1-2; the match to TRBD1 covers 7 bases. This CDR3 has 12 amino acids. CDR1 is LNHNV and CDR2 is YYDKDF in the germline V gene (reference sequence). J lost 8 bases, V lost 9 bases, and 9 bases had no gene match.

The chain employs TRBV7-9 and TRBJ2-5; D is unclear. The CDR3 loop spans 11 amino acids. The germline V and J ends were trimmed by 4 bases and 5 bases, with 5 bases remaining between them. Germline lookup yields CDR1 SEHNR and CDR2 FQNEAQ (reference sequence). CDR3 loop: CASSSSETQYF. The CDR3 nucleotides are TGTGCCAGCAGCTCCTCGGAGACCCAGTACTTC.

This clone was seen a handful of times. The chain combines TRBV27 with TRBJ2-5, with TRBD1 matching over 8 bases. This CDR3 has 13 amino acids. Germline-derived CDR1 and CDR2 are MNHEY and SMNVEV (reference sequence). V lost 5 bases to trimming and J lost 6 bases; unmatched junction nucleotides: 5. CDR3 sequence reads: CASSIGQGQTQYF. The CDR3 bases are TGTGCCAGCAGTATAGGACAGGGACAGACCCAGTACTTC.

The chain carries TRBV18 and TRBJ2-1; a possible D gene is TRBD2 (6 bases). Germline V CDR1 and CDR2: KGHSH, LQKENI. Trimming cost V 3 bases and J 4 bases, with 10 bases left between them. The CDR3 spans 14 residues. The CDR3 spells CASSPLSGYNEQFF. DNA of the CDR3: TGTGCCAGCTCACCTCTGAGCGGGTACAATGAGCAGTTCTTC. The variable domain in full, with the rest retrieved from reference TRBV18 and TRBJ2-1, is NAGVMQNPRHLVRRRGQEARLRCSPMKGHSHVYWYRQLPEEGLKFMVYLQKENIIDESGMPKERFSAEFPKEGPSILRIQQVVRGDSAAYFCASSPLSGYNEQFFGPGTRLTVL.

The CDR3 region has the DNA TGTGCCTGGAGTGTAGGGGGGCGAGAGACCCAGTACTTC. It specifies CAWSVGGRETQYF. V usage is TRBV30 and J usage is TRBJ2-5; D possibly matches TRBD1 or TRBD2 (6 bases each). V lost 0 bases and J 4 bases, leaving 9 bases between the germline ends. Looked up from germline, CDR1 is GTSNPN and CDR2 is SVGIG (reference sequence). This CDR3 comprises 13 residues.

This chain connects TRBV4-1 to TRBJ1-1; D remains ambiguous. The CDR3 contains 17 residues. Trimming removed 0 bases at V and 0 bases at J, with 14 bases between. Germline-derived CDR1 and CDR2 are MGHRA and YSYEKL. CDR3 region: CASSQDRTVTMNTEAFF. The CDR3 DNA reads TGCGCCAGCAGCCAAGATCGAACAGTTACCATGAACACTGAAGCTTTCTTT.

This chain connects TRBV7-8 to TRBJ1-2, with 9 bases identical to TRBD1. The CDR3 has 15 residues. V gave up 0 bases and J gave up 6 bases; unmatched junction bases: 5. Germline CDR1 reads SGHVS; CDR2 reads FQNEAQ. CDR3: CASSLATWTGDGYTF. As DNA, the CDR3 is TGTGCCAGCAGCTTAGCGACCTGGACAGGGGATGGCTACACCTTC.

This clone was seen a handful of times. CDR3 region: CASSQEGGSGTYEQYF. CDR3 nucleotides: TGCGCCAGCAGCCAAGAGGGGGGTTCCGGGACCTACGAGCAGTACTTC. This rearrangement joins TRBV4-3 to TRBJ2-7; weak D call: TRBD2 (6 bases). V was trimmed by 0 bases and J by 2 bases, leaving 14 bases between them. Germline CDR1 reads LGHNA; CDR2 reads YSLEER. This CDR3 contains 16 residues.

This clone appeared a single time. The chain has TRBV7-6 and TRBJ2-3; D remains ambiguous. This CDR3 comprises 13 residues. Trimming took off 0 bases at V and 8 bases at J, with 9 bases between the two ends. Per germline, CDR1 SGHVS and CDR2 FNYEAQ. CDR3 nucleotides: TGTGCCAGCAGCTTAGCCGATTTTTCTACGCAGTATTTT. Amino acid sequence: CASSLADFSTQYF.

The rearrangement uses TRBV11-3 and TRBJ2-1; perhaps TRBD2 as D (6 bases). The CDR3 is 14 residues long. Germline CDR1 is SGHNT and CDR2 is YENEEA. Trimming shortened V by 4 bases and J by 15 bases, and 22 bases separated the two germline ends. DNA for the CDR3: TGTGCCAGCAGCTCCAACGGGGACTCCCGTTTCGGGTTCTTC. Protein sequence: CASSSNGDSRFGFF.

The chain links TRBV30 to TRBJ1-3, with D uncertain. The V gene's germline CDR1 is GTSNPN and CDR2 SVGIG (reference sequence). Between the trimmed V and J ends, which lost 1 base and 4 bases, there was a span of 2 bases. This CDR3 contains 11 residues. CDR3 coding DNA: TGTGCCTGGAGTGGCGGAAACACCATATATTTT. Its translation is CAWSGGNTIYF.

Here the CDR3 DNA reads TGTGCCAGCAGCTTAGATCGTGCAGGGGGCTGGGATACGCAGTATTTT. This sequence encodes CASSLDRAGGWDTQYF. V gene TRBV11-3 combines with J gene TRBJ2-3, with TRBD1 matching 8 bases. The CDR3 is made up of 16 amino acids. The trim removed 0 bases at V and 6 bases at J, leaving 8 bases unmatched. Germline V gives CDR1 SGHNT, CDR2 YENEEA.

The DNA for the CDR3 is TGTGCCAGCAGCTTAAGACTAGCGGGGGAAGATACGCAGTATTTT. Protein: CASSLRLAGEDTQYF. This chain joins TRBV5-4 and TRBJ2-3; 12 bases map to TRBD2. The CDR3 sequence is 15 residues long. J gave up 5 bases and V 2 bases, and 3 bases lay outside the gene matches. CDR1 and CDR2 from the germline V gene are SGHNT and YYREEE (reference sequence).

The chain uses TRBV6-5 and TRBJ2-5; TRBD2 agrees at 8 bases. V was clipped by 2 bases and J by 5 bases; unmatched bases: 4. Germline loops: CDR1 MNHEY, CDR2 SVGAGI. This CDR3 comprises 14 residues. CDR3 sequence: CASSYGSGEETQYF. CDR3 nucleotides: TGTGCCAGCAGTTACGGTAGCGGGGAGGAGACCCAGTACTTC.

A single count supports this clone. The chain employs TRBV19 and TRBJ1-5; TRBD1 agrees at 7 bases. V shed 5 bases, J shed 0 bases, and the junction held 7 bases outside the gene matches. Germline CDR1 LNHDA, CDR2 SQIVND (reference sequence). The CDR3 is 16 residues long. DNA of the CDR3: TGTGCCAGTAGTGTTCCGGGACAGATTAGCAATCAGCCCCAGCATTTT. Translation: CASSVPGQISNQPQHF.

This chain links TRBV7-2 with TRBJ1-1, with D uncertain. The V gene's germline CDR1 is SGHTA and CDR2 FQGNSA. The CDR3 is 14 amino acids. V lost 3 bases to trimming and J lost 0 bases, with 8 bases between them. The CDR3 loop reads CASSFTHLNTEAFF. CDR3 nucleotides: TGTGCCAGCAGCTTCACCCACCTGAACACTGAAGCTTTCTTT.

The chain has TRBV7-8 and TRBJ1-1, with D uncertain. V was shortened by 4 bases and J by 3 bases, with 9 bases between the two germline ends. There are 13 residues in the CDR3. Germline V gene lookup returns CDR1 SGHVS and CDR2 FQNEAQ. Written as DNA, the CDR3 is TGTGCCAGCAGCTCCTATTTGGACACTGAAGCTTTCTTT. Protein: CASSSYLDTEAFF.

The chain recombines TRBV28 with TRBJ2-5, with TRBD1 matching over 7 bases. The CDR3 loop spans 16 amino acids. V shed 5 bases, J shed 2 bases, and the junction held 11 bases outside the gene matches. Germline V CDR1 and CDR2: MDHEN, SYDVKM. CDR3 amino acids: CASSPPRDRPQETQYF. As DNA, the CDR3 is TGTGCCAGCAGTCCCCCTCGGGACAGACCACAAGAGACCCAGTACTTC.

The chain carries TRBV11-2 and TRBJ2-1; the D is unclear. The CDR3 spans 11 residues. The V end lost 8 bases, the J end lost 7 bases, and 9 bases lay between the germline ends. CDR1 SGHAT and CDR2 FQNNGV come from the germline V gene. The CDR3 coding sequence is TGTGCCAGCGCTACCGGAAATGAGCAGTTCTTC. Its protein is CASATGNEQFF.